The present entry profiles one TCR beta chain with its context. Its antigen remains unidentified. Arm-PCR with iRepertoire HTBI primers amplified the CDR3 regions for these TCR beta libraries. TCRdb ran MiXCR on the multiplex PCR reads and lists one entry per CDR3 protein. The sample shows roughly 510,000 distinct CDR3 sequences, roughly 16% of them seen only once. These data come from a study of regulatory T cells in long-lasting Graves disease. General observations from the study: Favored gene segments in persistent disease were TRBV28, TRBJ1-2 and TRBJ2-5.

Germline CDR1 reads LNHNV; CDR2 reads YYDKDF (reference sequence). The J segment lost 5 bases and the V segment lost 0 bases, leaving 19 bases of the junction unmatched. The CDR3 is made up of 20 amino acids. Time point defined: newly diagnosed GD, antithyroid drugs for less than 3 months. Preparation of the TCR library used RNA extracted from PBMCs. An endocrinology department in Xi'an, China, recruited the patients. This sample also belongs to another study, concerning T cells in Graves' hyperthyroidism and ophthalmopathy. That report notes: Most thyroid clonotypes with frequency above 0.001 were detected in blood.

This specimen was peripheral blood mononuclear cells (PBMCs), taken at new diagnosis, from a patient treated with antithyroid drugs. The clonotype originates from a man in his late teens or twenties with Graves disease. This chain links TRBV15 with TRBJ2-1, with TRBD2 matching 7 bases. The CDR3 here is CATSRDLSLSAGVGDNEQFF. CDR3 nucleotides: TGTGCCACCAGCAGAGATCTCAGTTTATCCGCGGGAGTGGGAGACAATGAGCAGTTCTTC.